This TCR beta chain was sequenced in a study of PD-1 blockade in classical Hodgkin lymphoma. Study-wide points: Newly diagnosed patients were reported to start with lower TCR diversity than healthy donors.

Germline CDR1 reads MNHEY; CDR2 reads SVGAGI. This CDR3 has 14 amino acids. Trimming removed 4 bases at V and 3 bases at J, with 10 bases between. TCRdb's table, derived via immunoSEQ multiplex PCR, lists solely in-frame clones and lacks some. The sample has tens of thousands of clones; roughly four fifths are singletons. Every patient relapsed after autologous stem cell transplantation, and brentuximab vedotin exposure varied. Best responses included complete response and partial response; otherwise, the best response was progressive disease. On this clone itself: Its cognate antigen is unknown.

V usage is TRBV6-5 and J usage is TRBJ2-1; possible D gene TRBD1, 6 bases. This clonotype was obtained from a human donor with classical Hodgkin lymphoma. The source was peripheral blood mononuclear cells (PBMCs), collected at baseline. The DNA of the CDR3 is TGTGCCAGCAGTTCCCCGGGACACTACAATGAGCAGTTCTTC. Translated, it gives CASSSPGHYNEQFF.